This T cell receptor (beta chain) was identified during a study of blood T cell repertoires in COVID-19. Per the original data handling: The assay estimated nucleated cells by amplifying reference gene primers. This table comes from immunoSEQ multiplex PCR, and its TCRdb copy is limited to in-frame clones, with some not included. That table furnishes V, J and clone size, whereas the DNA furnished D and trimming. The sample holds more than 200,000 clones, under 90% seen once. V lost 4 bases, J lost 6 bases, and 6 bases stayed unmatched. Germline V gives CDR1 SGHTA, CDR2 FQGTGA. CDR3 length: 16 amino acids.

The chain employs TRBV7-3 and TRBJ2-1, with 13 bases fitting TRBD2. This sequence originates from a man in his sixties with acute or convalescent COVID-19. Material for sequencing was peripheral blood. In DNA form, the CDR3 reads TGTGCCAGCAGCTCCACGGGACTAGCGGGAATCAATGAGCAGTTCTTC. This encodes CASSSTGLAGINEQFF.